This TCR beta chain was retrieved from a study of T cells in Graves' hyperthyroidism and ophthalmopathy. The germline CDR1 and CDR2 sequences are SGHTA and FQGTGA. The CDR3 contains 14 residues. Amplified TCR beta CDR3 regions came from RNA transcripts. During a first-round RT-PCR of the TCR CDR3, the HTBI primer set was used. Each CDR3 protein gets one entry after TCRdb re-called the multiplex PCR reads with MiXCR. The data hold about 740,000 distinct CDR3 sequences, with around 15% observed a single time. As to this clonotype: One junction end disagrees with the germline gene, perhaps due to a read error.

The source material was blood. The receptor was isolated from a woman younger than 35 with Graves' hyperthyroidism. J is TRBJ2-3 and V is TRBV7-3; a possible D gene is TRBD2 (5 bases). This chain's CDR3 is CASSQDTGRDTQYF. The DNA for the CDR3 is TGCGCCAGCAGCCAAGATACGGGGAGAGATACGCAGTATTTT.